This paragraph reports one T cell receptor beta chain. No antigen is known for it. This specimen comes from a study of siplizumab effects on memory and regulatory T cells. Notes on the study in general: Significantly reduced by siplizumab was the cumulative frequency of alloreactive sequences, namely those traceable to unstimulated CD4+ memory cells. Naive T cells looked more diverse than memory cells, and they looked like major contributors to the alloresponse.

V was trimmed by 2 bases and J by 6 bases, leaving 11 bases between them. This CDR3 is built from 14 residues. CDR1 and CDR2 (germline): MNHNY, SVGAGI (reference sequence). Method: immunoSEQ multiplex PCR; TCRdb's copy keeps in-frame clones and lacks some. Of 100,000 or so clones listed, 94% are singletons. The source material was Tregs sorted from blood. The chain carries TRBV6-6 and TRBJ2-1; D possibly corresponds to TRBD2 (5 bases). This receptor was taken from a human donor in good health. In nucleotides, the CDR3 is TGTGCCAGCAGTTACCCCGGACTGAGCAATGAGCAGTTCTTC. Its translation is CASSYPGLSNEQFF.